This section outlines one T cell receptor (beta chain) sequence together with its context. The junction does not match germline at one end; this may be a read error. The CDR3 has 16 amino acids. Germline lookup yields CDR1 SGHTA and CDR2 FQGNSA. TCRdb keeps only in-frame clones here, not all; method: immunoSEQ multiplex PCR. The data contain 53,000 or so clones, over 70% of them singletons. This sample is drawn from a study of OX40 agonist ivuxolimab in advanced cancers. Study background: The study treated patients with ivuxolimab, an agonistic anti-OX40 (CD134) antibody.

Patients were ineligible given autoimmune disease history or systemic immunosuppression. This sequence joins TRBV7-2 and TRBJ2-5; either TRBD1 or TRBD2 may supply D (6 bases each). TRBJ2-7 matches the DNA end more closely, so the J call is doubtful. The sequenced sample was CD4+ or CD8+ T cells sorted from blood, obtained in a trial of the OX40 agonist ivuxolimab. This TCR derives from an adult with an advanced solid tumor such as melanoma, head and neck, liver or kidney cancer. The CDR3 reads CASSSVGGLMSSEQYF. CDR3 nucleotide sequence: TGTGCCAGCAGCTCAGTGGGGGGCCTCATGTCCTCCGAGCAGTACTTC.